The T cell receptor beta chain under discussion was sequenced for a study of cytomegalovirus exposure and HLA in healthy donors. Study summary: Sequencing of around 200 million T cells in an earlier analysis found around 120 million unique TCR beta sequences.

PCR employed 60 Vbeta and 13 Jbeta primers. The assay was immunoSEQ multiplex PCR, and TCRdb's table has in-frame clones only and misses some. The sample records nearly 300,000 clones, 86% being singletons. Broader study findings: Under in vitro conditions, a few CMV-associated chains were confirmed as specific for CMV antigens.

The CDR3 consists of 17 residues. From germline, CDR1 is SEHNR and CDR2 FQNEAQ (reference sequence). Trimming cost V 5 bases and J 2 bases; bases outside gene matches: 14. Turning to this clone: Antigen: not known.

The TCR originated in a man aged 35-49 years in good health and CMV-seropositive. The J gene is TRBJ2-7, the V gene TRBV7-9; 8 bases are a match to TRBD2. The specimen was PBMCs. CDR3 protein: CASSENTGGRPTYEQYF. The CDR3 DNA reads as TGTGCCAGCAGCGAAAACACGGGAGGGCGTCCGACCTACGAGCAGTACTTC. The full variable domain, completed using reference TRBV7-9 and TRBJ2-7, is DTGVSQNPRHKITKRGQNVTFRCDPISEHNRLYWYRQTLGQGPEFLTYFQNEAQLEKSRLLSDRFSAERPKGSFSTLEIQRTEQGDSAMYLCASSENTGGRPTYEQYFGPGTRLTVT.